These 12 T cell receptor beta chains originate from one sample sequenced in a study of radiotherapy plus CTLA-4 blockade in lung cancer. TCRdb's table, derived via immunoSEQ multiplex PCR, lists solely in-frame clones and lacks some. The repertoire consists of 55,000 to 80,000 clones, with more than 75% occurring once and the leading ten covering 35% to 50%. The input for sequencing was peripheral blood, taken from a patient treated with radiotherapy plus ipilimumab. Receptors originate from a human donor with non-small cell lung cancer that progressed on radiotherapy plus ipilimumab.

A few counts support this clone. This rearrangement joins TRBV6-5 to TRBJ2-4, with D possibly being TRBD2 (6 bases). The CDR3 has 15 amino acids. V was shortened by 2 bases and J by 4 bases, with 12 bases between the two germline ends. Germline values: CDR1 MNHEY, CDR2 SVGAGI. The CDR3 reads CASSYGGSGKNIQYF. For the CDR3, the DNA is TGTGCCAGCAGTTACGGCGGTAGCGGAAAAAACATTCAGTACTTC.

The rearrangement uses TRBV11-2 and TRBJ2-7; tentative D call: TRBD1 (6 bases). The V end lost 5 bases, the J end lost 6 bases, and 14 bases lay between the germline ends. Germline lookup yields CDR1 SGHAT and CDR2 FQNNGV. CDR3 length: 13 amino acids. In DNA, the CDR3 is TGTGCCAGCAGCCCCGCCAGGGGCCCCGAGCAGTACTTC. Translated: CASSPARGPEQYF.

V is TRBV6-1 and J is TRBJ2-5; TRBD1 agrees at 8 bases. The germline CDR1 and CDR2 sequences are MNHNS and SASEGT. The V gene end was trimmed by 11 bases and the J gene end by 1 base; junction bases not matched to a gene: 3. The CDR3 is made up of 12 amino acids. The CDR3 region is CAGGQVQETQYF. The CDR3 bases are TGTGCCGGGGGACAGGTCCAAGAGACCCAGTACTTC.

The chain couples TRBV30 to TRBJ1-3; D unresolved. Germline V lookup: CDR1 GTSNPN, CDR2 SVGIG (reference sequence). CDR3 length: 14 amino acids. The germline V and J ends were trimmed by 3 bases and 4 bases, with 13 bases remaining between them. The CDR3, as DNA: TGTGCCTGGAGGGACCCTCGATCCGGAAACACCATATATTTT. It translates to CAWRDPRSGNTIYF.

V is TRBV5-1 and J is TRBJ1-2, with D perhaps matching TRBD1 (5 bases). This CDR3 has 13 amino acids. Trimming shortened V by 4 bases and J by 13 bases, and 20 bases separated the two germline ends. Germline CDR1 is SGHRS and CDR2 is YFSETQ. CDR3 sequence reads: CASSPRDGEGVTF. The CDR3 DNA sequence: TGCGCCAGCAGCCCCCGGGACGGCGAAGGGGTCACCTTC.

The rearrangement joins TRBV28 to TRBJ1-1; possibly TRBD1 for D (6 bases). This CDR3 comprises 14 residues. CDR1 is MDHEN and CDR2 is SYDVKM in the germline V gene. V lost 6 bases and J 4 bases, leaving 15 bases between the germline ends. The CDR3 DNA reads as TGTGCCAGCAGGATAGGGTTGGGGGCCACTGAAGCTTTCTTT. Protein product: CASRIGLGATEAFF.

V usage is TRBV30 and J usage is TRBJ1-2, with TRBD1 as a possible D gene (6 bases). The CDR3 has 14 residues. Trimming took off 3 bases at V and 8 bases at J, with 19 bases between the two ends. CDR1 GTSNPN and CDR2 SVGIG come from the germline V gene (reference sequence). Here the CDR3 reads CAWRPPRGPWGYTF. For the CDR3, the DNA is TGTGCCTGGAGACCCCCCAGGGGCCCGTGGGGCTACACCTTC.

This chain links TRBV30 with TRBJ2-1; the match to TRBD1 covers 8 bases. V dropped 1 base and J dropped 4; count of bases not matched to a gene: 18. Germline-derived CDR1 and CDR2 are GTSNPN and SVGIG (reference sequence). The CDR3 spans 19 residues. The chain's CDR3 is CAWSDPTGGLRVQYNEQFF. In nucleotides, the CDR3 is TGTGCCTGGAGTGACCCAACAGGGGGTCTCCGGGTTCAATACAATGAGCAGTTCTTC.

The chain carries TRBV28 and TRBJ2-3; 11 nucleotides line up with TRBD2. This CDR3 region has 18 residues. V was clipped by 4 bases and J by 3 bases; unmatched bases: 12. The V gene's germline CDR1 is MDHEN and CDR2 SYDVKM. CDR3 in amino acids: CASSSLTLAGGFTDTQYF. The CDR3 bases are TGTGCCAGCAGTTCCCTTACTCTAGCGGGAGGTTTTACAGATACGCAGTATTTT.

This chain connects TRBV4-1 to TRBJ1-1; D is perhaps TRBD1 (5 bases). The CDR3 is made up of 17 amino acids. Trimming cost V 2 bases and J 5 bases, with 21 bases left between them. The germline V gene has CDR1 MGHRA and CDR2 YSYEKL. CDR3 bases: TGCGCCAGCAGCCAAACCTTACTCGCGGGGGGTCGGACTGAAGCTTTCTTT. Amino acids: CASSQTLLAGGRTEAFF.

The V and J genes are TRBV6-6 and TRBJ1-1; TRBD1 matches at 9 bases. CDR3 length equals 15 residues. Germline V gene sequence: CDR1 MNHNY, CDR2 SVGAGI (reference sequence). The V and J ends lost 3 bases and 1 base, in that order; junction bases with no gene match: 3. The CDR3 reads CASSYGTGRNTEAFF. In DNA form, the CDR3 reads TGTGCCAGCAGTTATGGGACAGGGCGGAACACTGAAGCTTTCTTT.

The chain has TRBV28 and TRBJ2-7; perhaps TRBD1 as D (6 bases). The CDR3 contains 13 residues. Germline CDR1 MDHEN, CDR2 SYDVKM. Trimming took 4 bases from V and 3 from J, leaving 10 bases between them. This chain's CDR3 is CASSYRVLYEQYF. Written as DNA, the CDR3 is TGTGCCAGCAGTTACAGGGTACTCTACGAGCAGTACTTC. Together with reference TRBV28 and TRBJ2-7, the CDR3 gives the full variable domain: DVKVTQSSRYLVKRTGEKVFLECVQDMDHENMFWYRQDPGLGLRLIYFSYDVKMKEKGDIPEGYSVSREKKERFSLILESASTNQTSMYLCASSYRVLYEQYFGPGTRLTVT.